This T cell receptor (beta chain) was identified during a study of human T cells and chemical hapten exposure. Study background: TCR yield per sample varied, mainly due to pooled library volumes.

With 6 bases clipped from V and 7 bases from J, the junction kept 12 bases outside the gene matches. Germline V CDR1 and CDR2: MNHEY, SVGEGT. This CDR3 region has 15 residues. Separate cDNA molecules received unique molecular identifiers, which the library attached to them. TCRdb used MiXCR to reprocess the 5' RACE reads, holding one entry per CDR3 protein. Here the sample spans approximately 81,000 distinct CDR3 sequences, more than 7% being singletons. This clonotype appeared a few times. Its antigen is unidentified. Study conclusions and caveats: TCRs whose frequency exceeded 1 in 1000 remained the same following DPC sensitization.

The study extracted total RNA from unfractionated whole blood. The chain employs TRBV6-2 or TRBV6-3 and TRBJ2-1, with TRBD1 matching 7 bases. This clonotype was obtained from a male donor in good health. The CDR3 is CASSRDSPERNEQFF. CDR3 sequence (DNA): TGTGCCAGCAGCCGGGACAGTCCCGAGAGGAATGAGCAGTTCTTC.